This T cell receptor (beta chain) originates from a study of T cell responses to AZD1222 COVID-19 vaccine. Study overall: Both about-4-week and about-12-week second-dose recipients were combined. The study's findings and limits: Among those given AZD1222, only five or six were seropositive at baseline.

In germline, CDR1 is MNHNS, CDR2 SASEGT. This CDR3 has 15 residues. Trimming stripped 2 bases from V and 8 bases from J, with 13 bases between. Repertoires were generated with immunoSEQ multiplex PCR, while TCRdb's copy carries only in-frame clones and drops some. The table includes 95,000 to 100,000 clones, 90% detected once. Points on this clone: Antigen unknown.

This specimen was peripheral blood, taken on day 0 of AZD1222 vaccination. The sequence came from an adult in good health. The V call is TRBV6-1, the J call TRBJ1-6; TRBD1 might be the D (6 bases). The CDR3 spells CASSEFGTRDSPLHF. DNA for the CDR3: TGTGCCAGCAGTGAATTTGGGACAAGGGATTCACCCCTCCACTTT.